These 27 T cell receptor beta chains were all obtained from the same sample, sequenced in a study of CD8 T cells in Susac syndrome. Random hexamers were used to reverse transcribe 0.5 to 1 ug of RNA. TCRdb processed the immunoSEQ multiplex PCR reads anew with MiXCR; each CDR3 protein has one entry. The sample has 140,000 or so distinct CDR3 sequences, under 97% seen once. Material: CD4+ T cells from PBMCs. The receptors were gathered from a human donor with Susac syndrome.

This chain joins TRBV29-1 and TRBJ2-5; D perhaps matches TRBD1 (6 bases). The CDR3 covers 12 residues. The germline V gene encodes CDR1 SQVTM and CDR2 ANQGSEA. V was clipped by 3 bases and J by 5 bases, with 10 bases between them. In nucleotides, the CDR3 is TGCAGCGTTGATCTTCAGGGGGAGACCCAGTACTTC. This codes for CSVDLQGETQYF.

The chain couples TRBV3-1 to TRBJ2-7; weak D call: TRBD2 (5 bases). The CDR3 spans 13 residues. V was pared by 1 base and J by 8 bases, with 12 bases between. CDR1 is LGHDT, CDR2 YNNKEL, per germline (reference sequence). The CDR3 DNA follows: TGTGCCAGCAGCCAAGGGAGGCCCATAAAGCAGTACTTC. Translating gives CASSQGRPIKQYF.

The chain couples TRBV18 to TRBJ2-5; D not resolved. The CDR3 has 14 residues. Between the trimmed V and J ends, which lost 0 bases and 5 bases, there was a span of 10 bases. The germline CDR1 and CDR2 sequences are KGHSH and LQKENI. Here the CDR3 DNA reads TGTGCCAGCTCACCACCGTCTCCGGGTGAGACCCAGTACTTC. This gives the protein CASSPPSPGETQYF.

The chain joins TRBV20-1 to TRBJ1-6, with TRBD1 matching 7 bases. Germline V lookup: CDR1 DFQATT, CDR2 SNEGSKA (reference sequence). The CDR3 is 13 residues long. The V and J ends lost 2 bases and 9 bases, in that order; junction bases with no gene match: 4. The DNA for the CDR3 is TGCAGTGCTAGACGGGACAGTGTTTCACCCCTCCACTTT. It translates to CSARRDSVSPLHF.

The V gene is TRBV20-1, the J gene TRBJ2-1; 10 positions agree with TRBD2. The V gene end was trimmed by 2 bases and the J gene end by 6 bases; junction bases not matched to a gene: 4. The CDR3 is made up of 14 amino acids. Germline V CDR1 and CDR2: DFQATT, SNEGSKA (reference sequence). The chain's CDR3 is CSARLAGVVNEQFF. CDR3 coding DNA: TGCAGTGCTAGACTAGCGGGAGTGGTCAATGAGCAGTTCTTC.

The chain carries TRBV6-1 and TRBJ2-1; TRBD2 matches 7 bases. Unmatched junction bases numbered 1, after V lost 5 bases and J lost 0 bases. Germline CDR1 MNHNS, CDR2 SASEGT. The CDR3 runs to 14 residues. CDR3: CASSREGSYNEQFF. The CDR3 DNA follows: TGTGCCAGCAGTAGGGAGGGCTCCTACAATGAGCAGTTCTTC.

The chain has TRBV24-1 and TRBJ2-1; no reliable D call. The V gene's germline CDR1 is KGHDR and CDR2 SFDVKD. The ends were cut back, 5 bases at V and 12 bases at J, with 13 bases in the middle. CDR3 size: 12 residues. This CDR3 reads CATSGETLGQFF. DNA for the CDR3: TGTGCCACCAGTGGAGAGACTCTCGGGCAGTTCTTC.

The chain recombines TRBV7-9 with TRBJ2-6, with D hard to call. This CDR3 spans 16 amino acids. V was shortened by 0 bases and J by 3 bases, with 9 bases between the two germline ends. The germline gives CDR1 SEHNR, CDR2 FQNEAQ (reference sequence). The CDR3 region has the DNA TGTGCCAGCAGCTTAGCGCCGACACGTGGGGCCAACGTCCTGACTTTC. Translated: CASSLAPTRGANVLTF.

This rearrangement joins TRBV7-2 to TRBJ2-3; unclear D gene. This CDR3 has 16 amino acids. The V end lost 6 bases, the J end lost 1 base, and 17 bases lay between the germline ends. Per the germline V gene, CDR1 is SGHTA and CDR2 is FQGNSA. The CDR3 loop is CASSGLGAIGTDTQYF. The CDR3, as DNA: TGTGCCAGCAGTGGCCTGGGTGCAATTGGCACAGATACGCAGTATTTT. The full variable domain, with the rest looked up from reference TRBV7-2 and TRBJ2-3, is GAGVSQSPSNKVTEKGKDVELRCDPISGHTALYWYRQSLGQGLEFLIYFQGNSAPDKSGLPSDRFSAERTGGSVSTLTIQRTQQEDSAVYLCASSGLGAIGTDTQYFGPGTRLTVL.

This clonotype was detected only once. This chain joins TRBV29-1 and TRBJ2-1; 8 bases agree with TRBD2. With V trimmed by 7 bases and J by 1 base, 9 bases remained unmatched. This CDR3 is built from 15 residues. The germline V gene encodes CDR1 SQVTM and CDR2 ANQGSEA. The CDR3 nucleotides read TGCAGCGGTCAAACCGGGACTAGTTCCTACAATGAGCAGTTCTTC. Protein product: CSGQTGTSSYNEQFF.

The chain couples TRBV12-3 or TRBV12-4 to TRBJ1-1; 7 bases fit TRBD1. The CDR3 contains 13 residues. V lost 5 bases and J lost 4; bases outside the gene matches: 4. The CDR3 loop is CASSGTVLTEAFF. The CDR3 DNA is TGTGCCAGCAGTGGGACAGTTCTCACTGAAGCTTTCTTT.

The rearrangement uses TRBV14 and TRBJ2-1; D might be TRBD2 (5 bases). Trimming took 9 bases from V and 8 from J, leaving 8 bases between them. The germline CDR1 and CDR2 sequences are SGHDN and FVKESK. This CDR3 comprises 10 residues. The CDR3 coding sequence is TGTGCCAGGCCGAGGGATGAGCAGTTCTTC. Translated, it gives CARPRDEQFF.

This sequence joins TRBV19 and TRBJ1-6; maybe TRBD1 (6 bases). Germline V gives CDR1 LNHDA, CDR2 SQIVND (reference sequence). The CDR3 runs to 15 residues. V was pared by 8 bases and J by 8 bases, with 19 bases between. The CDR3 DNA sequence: TGTGCCAGTGCACCGGACAGAAGGTTTGATTCACCCCTCCACTTT. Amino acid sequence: CASAPDRRFDSPLHF.

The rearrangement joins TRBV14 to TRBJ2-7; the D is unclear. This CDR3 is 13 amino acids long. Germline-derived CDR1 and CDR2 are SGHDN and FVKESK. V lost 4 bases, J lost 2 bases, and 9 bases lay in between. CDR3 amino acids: CASSRWETYEQYF. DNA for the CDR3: TGTGCCAGCAGCCGTTGGGAAACCTACGAGCAGTACTTC.

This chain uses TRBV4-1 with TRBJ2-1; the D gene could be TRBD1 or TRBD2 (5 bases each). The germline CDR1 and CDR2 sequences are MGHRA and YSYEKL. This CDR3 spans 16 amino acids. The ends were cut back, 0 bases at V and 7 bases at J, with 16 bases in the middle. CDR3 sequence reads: CASSQDVGTLRNEQFF. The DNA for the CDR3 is TGCGCCAGCAGCCAAGATGTGGGGACCCTGAGGAATGAGCAGTTCTTC.

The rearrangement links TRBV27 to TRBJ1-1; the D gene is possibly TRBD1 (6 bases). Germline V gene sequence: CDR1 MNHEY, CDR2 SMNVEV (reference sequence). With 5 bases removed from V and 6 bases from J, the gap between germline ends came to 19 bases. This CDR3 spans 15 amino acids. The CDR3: CASSPYPRTAAEAFF. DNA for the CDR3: TGTGCCAGCAGTCCTTATCCCCGGACAGCCGCTGAAGCTTTCTTT.

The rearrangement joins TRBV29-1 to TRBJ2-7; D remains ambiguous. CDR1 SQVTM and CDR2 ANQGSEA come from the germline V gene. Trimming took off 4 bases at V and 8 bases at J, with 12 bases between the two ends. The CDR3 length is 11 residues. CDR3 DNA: TGCAGCGTTGGCGATTCTTACAAGCAGTACTTC. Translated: CSVGDSYKQYF.

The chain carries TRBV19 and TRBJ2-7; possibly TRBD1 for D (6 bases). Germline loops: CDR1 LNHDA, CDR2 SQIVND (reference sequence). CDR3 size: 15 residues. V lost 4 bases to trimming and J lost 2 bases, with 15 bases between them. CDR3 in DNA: TGTGCCAGTAGTACAATACAGGGTATGGCCTACGAGCAGTACTTC. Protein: CASSTIQGMAYEQYF.

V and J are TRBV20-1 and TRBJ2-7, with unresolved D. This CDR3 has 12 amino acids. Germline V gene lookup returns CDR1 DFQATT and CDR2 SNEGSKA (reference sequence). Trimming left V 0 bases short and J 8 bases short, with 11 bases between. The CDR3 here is CSARDSSRKQYF. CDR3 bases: TGCAGTGCTAGAGATTCAAGCCGGAAGCAGTACTTC.

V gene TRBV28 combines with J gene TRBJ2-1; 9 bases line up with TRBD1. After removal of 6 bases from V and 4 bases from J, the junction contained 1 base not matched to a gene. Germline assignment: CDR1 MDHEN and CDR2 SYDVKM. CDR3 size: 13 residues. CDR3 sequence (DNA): TGTGCCAGCAGAGGACAGGGGTACAATGAGCAGTTCTTC. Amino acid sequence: CASRGQGYNEQFF.

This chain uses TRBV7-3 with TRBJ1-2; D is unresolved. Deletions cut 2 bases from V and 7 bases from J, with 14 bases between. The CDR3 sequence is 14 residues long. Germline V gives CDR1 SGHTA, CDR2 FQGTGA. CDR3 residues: CASSLGPGEGGYTF. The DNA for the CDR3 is TGTGCCAGCAGCTTAGGGCCCGGGGAGGGTGGCTACACCTTC.

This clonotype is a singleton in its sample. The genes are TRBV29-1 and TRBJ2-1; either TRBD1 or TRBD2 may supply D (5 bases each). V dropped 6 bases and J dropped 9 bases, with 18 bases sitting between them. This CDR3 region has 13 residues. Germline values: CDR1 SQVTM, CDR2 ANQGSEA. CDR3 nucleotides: TGCAGCGTCGACCTTGGGGGACGGACTGAGCAGTTCTTC. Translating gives CSVDLGGRTEQFF.

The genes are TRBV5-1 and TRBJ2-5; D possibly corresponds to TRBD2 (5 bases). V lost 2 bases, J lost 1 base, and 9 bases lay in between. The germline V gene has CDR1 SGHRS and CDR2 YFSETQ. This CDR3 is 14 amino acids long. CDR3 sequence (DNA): TGCGCCAGCAGCTTTGGGAGAAGCCAAGAGACCCAGTACTTC. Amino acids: CASSFGRSQETQYF.

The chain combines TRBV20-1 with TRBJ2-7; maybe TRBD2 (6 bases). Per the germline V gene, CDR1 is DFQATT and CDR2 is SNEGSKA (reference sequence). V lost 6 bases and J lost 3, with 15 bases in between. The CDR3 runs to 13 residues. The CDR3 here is CSAPRGADYEQYF. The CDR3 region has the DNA TGCAGTGCCCCGCGGGGAGCAGACTACGAGCAGTACTTC.

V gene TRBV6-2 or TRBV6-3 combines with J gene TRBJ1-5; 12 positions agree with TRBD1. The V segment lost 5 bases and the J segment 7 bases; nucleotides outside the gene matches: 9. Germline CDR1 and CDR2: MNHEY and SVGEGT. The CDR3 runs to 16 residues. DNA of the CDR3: TGTGCCAGCAGTCTACGGGGACAGGGGGCCGTACAGCCCCAGCATTTT. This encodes CASSLRGQGAVQPQHF.

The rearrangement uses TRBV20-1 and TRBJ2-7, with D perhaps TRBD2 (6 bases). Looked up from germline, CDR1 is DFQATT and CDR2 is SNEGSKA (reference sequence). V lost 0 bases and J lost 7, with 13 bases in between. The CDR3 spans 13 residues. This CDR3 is CSAREEAGLEQYF. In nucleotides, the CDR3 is TGCAGTGCTAGAGAGGAGGCCGGACTAGAGCAGTACTTC.

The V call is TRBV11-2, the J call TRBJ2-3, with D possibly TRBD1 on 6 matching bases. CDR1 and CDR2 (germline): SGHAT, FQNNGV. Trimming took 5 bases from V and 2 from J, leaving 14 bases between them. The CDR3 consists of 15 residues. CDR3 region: CASSPDRTYTDTQYF. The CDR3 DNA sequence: TGTGCCAGCAGCCCCGACAGGACCTACACAGATACGCAGTATTTT.